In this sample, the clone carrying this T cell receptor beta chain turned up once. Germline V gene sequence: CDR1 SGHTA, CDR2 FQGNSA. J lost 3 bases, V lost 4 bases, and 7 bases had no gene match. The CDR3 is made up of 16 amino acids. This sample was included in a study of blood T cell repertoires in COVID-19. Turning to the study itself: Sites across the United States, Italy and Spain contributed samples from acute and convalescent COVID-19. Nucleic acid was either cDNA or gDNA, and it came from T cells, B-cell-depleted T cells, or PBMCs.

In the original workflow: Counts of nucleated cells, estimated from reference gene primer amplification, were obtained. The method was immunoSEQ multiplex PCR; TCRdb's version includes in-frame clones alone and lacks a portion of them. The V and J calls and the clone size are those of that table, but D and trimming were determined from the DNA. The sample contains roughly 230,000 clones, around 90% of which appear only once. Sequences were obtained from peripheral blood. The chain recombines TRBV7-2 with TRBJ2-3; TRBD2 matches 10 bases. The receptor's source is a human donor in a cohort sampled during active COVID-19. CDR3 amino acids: CASSYLSGGRTDTQYF. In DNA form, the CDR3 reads TGTGCCAGCAGCTACCTTAGCGGGGGGCGTACAGATACGCAGTATTTT. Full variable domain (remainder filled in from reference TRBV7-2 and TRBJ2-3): GAGVSQSPSNKVTEKGKDVELRCDPISGHTALYWYRQSLGQGLEFLIYFQGNSAPDKSGLPSDRFSAERTGGSVSTLTIQRTQQEDSAVYLCASSYLSGGRTDTQYFGPGTRLTVL.